This T cell receptor (beta chain) originates from a study of cytomegalovirus exposure and HLA in healthy donors. Regarding this clone: Its target is unknown.

Unmatched junction bases numbered 2, after V lost 4 bases and J lost 9 bases. CDR1 and CDR2 (germline): MGHRA, YSYEKL. CDR3 length: 12 amino acids. The PCR made use of 60 Vbeta and 13 Jbeta primers. The repertoire was sequenced with immunoSEQ multiplex PCR; TCRdb's copy has only in-frame clones and lacks some. In the table there are around 30,000 clones, 87% of which are singletons. Study results and limitations: Accounts indicate the classifier identified cytomegalovirus status with strong specificity and sensitivity. Trimming of TCR beta V- and J-genes showed a link, identified in a later analysis, to a missense DCLRE1C variant. In vitro, three CMV-associated chains proved specific for CMV antigens. Per a later analysis, 15,000 to 20,000 TCR beta sequences showed association with HLA alleles at 0.05 false discovery rate.

The TCR was taken from a boy between 10 and 17 years old in good health and CMV-seronegative. The source material was PBMCs. This chain connects TRBV4-1 to TRBJ2-1; TRBD2 matches 8 bases. Here the CDR3 DNA reads TGCGCCAGCAGCCCCCGGGGGGGTGAGCAGTTCTTC. This codes for CASSPRGGEQFF.